The next 13 T cell receptor beta chains were all read from a single sample in a study of radiotherapy plus CTLA-4 blockade in lung cancer. The protocol was immunoSEQ multiplex PCR, while the TCRdb copy is restricted to in-frame clones and leaves out a portion. The sample carries 30,000 to 35,000 clones, approximately 70% recorded once. The sample was peripheral blood, taken from a patient treated with radiotherapy plus ipilimumab. All receptors derive from a human donor with non-small cell lung cancer who had stable disease on radiotherapy plus ipilimumab.

The J gene is TRBJ2-1, the V gene TRBV7-9; 11 bases line up with TRBD2. The CDR3 loop spans 16 amino acids. The J segment lost 13 bases and the V segment lost 5 bases, leaving 16 bases of the junction unmatched. Germline CDR1 and CDR2: SEHNR and FQNEAQ (reference sequence). The CDR3 spells CASSPIGTSGAVQQFF. For the CDR3, the DNA is TGTGCCAGCAGCCCAATTGGGACTAGCGGAGCGGTGCAACAGTTCTTC. Full variable domain (rest looked up from reference TRBV7-9 and TRBJ2-1): DTGVSQNPRHKITKRGQNVTFRCDPISEHNRLYWYRQTLGQGPEFLTYFQNEAQLEKSRLLSDRFSAERPKGSFSTLEIQRTEQGDSAMYLCASSPIGTSGAVQQFFGPGTRLTVL.

This clone has just one count. This sequence joins TRBV14 and TRBJ2-1; D remains unclear. The CDR3 is made up of 14 amino acids. V shed 0 bases and J shed 4 bases, with 7 bases lying between them. Germline assignment: CDR1 SGHDN and CDR2 FVKESK. DNA for the CDR3: TGTGCCAGCAGCCAAGACGACCGGTACAATGAGCAGTTCTTC. Translating gives CASSQDDRYNEQFF. The whole variable domain, filled in from reference TRBV14 and TRBJ2-1, reads EAGVTQFPSHSVIEKGQTVTLRCDPISGHDNLYWYRRVMGKEIKFLLHFVKESKQDESGMPNNRFLAERTGGTYSTLKVQPAELEDSGVYFCASSQDDRYNEQFFGPGTRLTVL.

This clone was detected only once. V and J are TRBV18 and TRBJ1-1; the match to TRBD1 covers 10 bases. The germline CDR1 and CDR2 sequences are KGHSH and LQKENI. The trim removed 3 bases at V and 4 bases at J, leaving 5 bases unmatched. The CDR3 is made up of 15 amino acids. The CDR3 DNA reads TGTGCCAGCTCACCGAACCGGGACAGGGGCACTGAAGCTTTCTTT. This translates into CASSPNRDRGTEAFF.

The rearrangement joins TRBV2 to TRBJ1-5; TRBD1 is a possible D gene (6 bases). V lost 5 bases and J 4 bases, leaving 12 bases between the germline ends. CDR3 length: 14 amino acids. CDR1 and CDR2 from the germline V gene are SNHLY and FYNNEI. The CDR3 nucleotides read TGTGCCAGCAGTTTACAGGGTTTAAATCAGCCCCAGCATTTT. Encoded protein: CASSLQGLNQPQHF.

The chain combines TRBV19 with TRBJ1-1; D is uncertain. The CDR3 contains 14 residues. The V and J ends lost 7 bases and 0 bases respectively, with 12 bases between them. The germline V gene has CDR1 LNHDA and CDR2 SQIVND (reference sequence). CDR3 sequence (DNA): TGTGCCAGTAAATGGTTGGGGATGAACACTGAAGCTTTCTTT. Translating it yields CASKWLGMNTEAFF.

By sample fraction, this clone is medium-sized. The rearrangement uses TRBV5-1 and TRBJ2-4; 9 bases agree with TRBD2. The length of the CDR3 is 15 residues. Germline values: CDR1 SGHRS, CDR2 YFSETQ. J lost 7 bases, V lost 4 bases, and 9 bases had no gene match. The CDR3, as DNA: TGCGCCAGCAGCCACCAAAAGCGGGAGGAGAACATTCAGTACTTC. Its protein product is CASSHQKREENIQYF. Full variable domain (rest looked up from reference TRBV5-1 and TRBJ2-4): KAGVTQTPRYLIKTRGQQVTLSCSPISGHRSVSWYQQTPGQGLQFLFEYFSETQRNKGNFPGRFSGRQFSNSRSEMNVSTLELGDSALYLCASSHQKREENIQYFGAGTRLSVL.

The gene calls are TRBV6-1 and TRBJ2-1, with TRBD1 matching 9 bases. The CDR3 totals 14 residues. Germline CDR1 reads MNHNS; CDR2 reads SASEGT. V was pared by 6 bases and J by 1 base, with 1 base of the junction left unmatched. CDR3 region: CASRGTGSYNEQFF. The CDR3 DNA reads as TGTGCCAGCAGGGGGACAGGGTCCTACAATGAGCAGTTCTTC.

In this sample, this clone turned up a few times. J is TRBJ1-3 and V is TRBV19; 7 nucleotides match TRBD1. Per the germline V gene, CDR1 is LNHDA and CDR2 is SQIVND (reference sequence). The CDR3 runs to 16 residues. V shed 7 bases, J shed 0 bases, and the junction held 9 bases outside the gene matches. The CDR3 reads CASTPWTGSSGNTIYF. The CDR3 bases are TGTGCCAGTACGCCATGGACAGGATCCTCTGGAAACACCATATATTTT.

The rearrangement uses TRBV6-5 and TRBJ2-7; 9 bases line up with TRBD1. Per germline, CDR1 MNHEY and CDR2 SVGAGI. The length of the CDR3 is 15 residues. After removal of 5 bases from V and 7 bases from J, the junction contained 12 bases not matched to a gene. CDR3 DNA sequence: TGTGCCAGCAGTGCCCGGGACAGGGTTATCGGGGAGCAGTACTTC. It encodes CASSARDRVIGEQYF.

CDR3 protein: CASSSPARASYEQYF. CDR3 nucleotides: TGTGCCAGCAGTTCTCCGGCCCGCGCCTCCTACGAGCAGTACTTC. This chain links TRBV28 with TRBJ2-7; D is undetermined. In germline, CDR1 is MDHEN, CDR2 SYDVKM. The CDR3 runs 15 residues. V gave up 4 bases and J gave up 0 bases, with 13 bases separating them.

This sequence joins TRBV30 and TRBJ1-1; D ambiguous. CDR1 GTSNPN and CDR2 SVGIG come from the germline V gene (reference sequence). V lost 3 bases to trimming and J lost 5 bases, with 7 bases between them. The CDR3 sequence is 11 residues long. The CDR3 nucleotides read TGTGCCTGGAGAACCGGGACTGAAGCTTTCTTT. It is translated as CAWRTGTEAFF.

The CDR3 region has the DNA TGTGCCAGCAGCTCGACAGGGGGCCTGGGAACTGAAGCTTTCTTT. This gives the protein CASSSTGGLGTEAFF. The chain has TRBV7-9 and TRBJ1-1; the match to TRBD1 covers 10 bases. V lost 4 bases to trimming and J lost 5 bases; unmatched junction nucleotides: 7. The germline V gene encodes CDR1 SEHNR and CDR2 FQNEAQ (reference sequence). This CDR3 is built from 15 residues.

This chain joins TRBV2 and TRBJ1-2; a possible D gene is TRBD1 (6 bases). Between the trimmed V and J ends, which lost 6 bases and 5 bases, there was a span of 19 bases. There are 15 residues in the CDR3. Germline V gene data show CDR1 as SNHLY and CDR2 as FYNNEI. This CDR3 reads CASRAGPGQGYGYTF. The CDR3 DNA reads as TGTGCCAGCAGGGCCGGACCGGGACAAGGGTATGGCTACACCTTC. Drawing the rest from reference TRBV2 and TRBJ1-2, the complete variable domain is EPEVTQTPSHQVTQMGQEVILRCVPISNHLYFYWYRQILGQKVEFLVSFYNNEISEKSEIFDDQFSVERPDGSNFTLKIRSTKLEDSAMYFCASRAGPGQGYGYTFGSGTRLTVV.